This TCR beta chain was sequenced in a study of CD8 T cells in ankylosing spondylitis. TCRdb called the 5' RACE reads again in MiXCR, with one record for every CDR3 protein. The sample lists about 140,000 distinct CDR3 sequences; roughly 8% were seen once. Study-wide points: Matched ankylosing spondylitis synovial fluid reportedly showed significant enrichment of disease-linked clones. A TCR beta motif of roughly 8 highly homologous variants seemed to mark ankylosing spondylitis blood.

CDR1 is SEHNR and CDR2 is FQNEAQ in the germline V gene (reference sequence). V dropped 1 base and J dropped 4 bases, with 13 bases sitting between them. The CDR3 extends over 15 amino acids. The sample holds a few counts of this clonotype. The antigen remains unidentified. V and J are TRBV7-9 and TRBJ1-1; a weak D match, TRBD1 (5 bases). Sequencing used synovial fluid, either unsorted or a sorted T cell fraction (not recorded which). The source of this sequence is a male donor with ankylosing spondylitis. The CDR3 DNA follows: TGTGCCAGCAGCTTAGTTACGGGTGGGGGCACTGAAGCTTTCTTT. This codes for CASSLVTGGGTEAFF.